The 14 T cell receptor beta chains presented below share a single source sample, sequenced in a study of blood T cells in healthy people across ages. Sample-barcoded 5' priming and a J-beta primer mix drove a second PCR of roughly 6 to 12 cycles. TCRdb ran MiXCR on the 5' RACE reads and lists one entry per CDR3 protein. This table has some 800,000 distinct CDR3 sequences, approximately 48% appearing once. Source material: blood. These receptors all come from a man aged 60 to 69 in good health.

The V gene is TRBV4-3, the J gene TRBJ1-1; TRBD1 matches 9 bases. The germline CDR1 and CDR2 sequences are LGHNA and YSLEER. V was pared by 4 bases and J by 8 bases, with 8 bases of the junction left unmatched. The CDR3 is made up of 14 amino acids. CDR3 DNA: TGCGCCAGCAGCCTCGGACAGGGGCCCCGGGAAGCTTTCTTT. Its protein product is CASSLGQGPREAFF.

This clonotype is a singleton in its sample. The junction differs from germline at one of its ends, possibly a read error. This chain uses TRBV6-2 or TRBV6-3 with TRBJ2-7; D unclear. CDR3 length: 12 amino acids. The V gene's germline CDR1 is MNHEY and CDR2 SVGEGT. CDR3 coding DNA: TGTGCCGGCAGCAGCCTGGGGTACGAGCAGTACTTC. Translating it yields CAGSSLGYEQYF.

The chain is built from TRBV20-1 and TRBJ1-5; D might be TRBD1 (5 bases). Germline CDR1 reads DFQATT; CDR2 reads SNEGSKA (reference sequence). This CDR3 region has 13 residues. The V gene lost 4 bases and the J gene lost 6 bases, with 13 bases spanning the gap. The CDR3 DNA follows: TGCAGTGCTACTCAGGGTAGTAGTCAGCCCCAGCATTTT. This encodes CSATQGSSQPQHF.

This clonotype is a singleton in its sample. This CDR3 reads CASLGTGGYYGYTF. CDR3 sequence (DNA): TGTGCCAGCCTTGGGACGGGCGGCTACTATGGCTACACCTTC. The chain has TRBV2 and TRBJ1-2; perhaps TRBD1 as D (5 bases). The V end lost 8 bases, the J end lost 3 bases, and 16 bases lay between the germline ends. The CDR3 length is 14 residues. Germline values: CDR1 SNHLY, CDR2 FYNNEI.

In this sample, this clonotype turned up a few times. CDR3 bases: TGTGCCAGCAGCTTAGATCCGGGTAAAGCTTTCTTT. Its translation is CASSLDPGKAFF. The V gene is TRBV11-3, the J gene TRBJ1-1; D is uncertain. The CDR3 totals 12 residues. The V and J ends lost 0 bases and 9 bases respectively, with 8 bases between them. Germline CDR1 and CDR2: SGHNT and YENEEA. Drawing the rest from reference TRBV11-3 and TRBJ1-1, the complete variable domain is EAGVVQSPRYKIIEKKQPVAFWCNPISGHNTLYWYLQNLGQGPELLIRYENEEAVDDSQLPKDRFSAERLKGVDSTLKIQPAELGDSAVYLCASSLDPGKAFFGQGTRLTVV.

This clonotype was seen a few times. The gene calls are TRBV20-1 and TRBJ1-5; 8 nucleotides line up with TRBD1. Germline V gives CDR1 DFQATT, CDR2 SNEGSKA (reference sequence). V lost 4 bases to trimming and J lost 0 bases; unmatched junction nucleotides: 17. This CDR3 is 19 amino acids long. The CDR3 is CSAKVGVGQGFYSNQPQHF. DNA for the CDR3: TGCAGTGCTAAGGTCGGAGTCGGACAGGGATTTTATAGCAATCAGCCCCAGCATTTT.

The rearrangement links TRBV12-3 or TRBV12-4 to TRBJ1-1; D unresolved. Trimming removed 8 bases at V and 6 bases at J, with 19 bases between. This CDR3 region has 14 residues. CDR3 protein: CASAAGVLRAEAFF. For the CDR3, the DNA is TGTGCCAGCGCCGCAGGTGTCCTCAGAGCTGAAGCTTTCTTT.

This chain uses TRBV15 with TRBJ1-4; D not certain. CDR1 and CDR2 from the germline V gene are LNHNV and YYDKDF (reference sequence). V lost 0 bases, J lost 5 bases, and 10 bases lay in between. This CDR3 has 15 amino acids. CDR3 bases: TGTGCCACCAGCAGAGATTCTGGGTTGAATGAAAAACTGTTTTTT. Translating gives CATSRDSGLNEKLFF.

The chain has TRBV15 and TRBJ2-1, with D unclear. Trimming took off 0 bases at V and 13 bases at J, with 13 bases between the two ends. Germline loops: CDR1 LNHNV, CDR2 YYDKDF (reference sequence). CDR3 size: 13 residues. The CDR3 DNA follows: TGTGCCACCAGCAGAGATTTGCGAGAGACCCAGTTCTTC. This translates into CATSRDLRETQFF.

V and J are TRBV27 and TRBJ2-3; maybe TRBD1 (6 bases). The CDR3 has 16 amino acids. The V and J ends lost 4 bases and 5 bases respectively, with 19 bases between them. CDR1 is MNHEY, CDR2 SMNVEV, per germline (reference sequence). The CDR3 nucleotides read TGTGCCAGCAGTTCCTACCGGGACACCGCCAGAGATACGCAGTATTTT. Its translation is CASSSYRDTARDTQYF.

This clonotype was observed at least ten times. The chain has TRBV27 and TRBJ2-1, with D maybe TRBD2 (6 bases). CDR3 size: 12 residues. Trimming removed 10 bases from V and 8 bases from J, with 15 bases in between. CDR1 is MNHEY and CDR2 is SMNVEV in the germline V gene (reference sequence). The CDR3 sequence is CATGGSVDEQFF. The CDR3 DNA follows: TGTGCCACCGGGGGTAGCGTCGATGAGCAGTTCTTC.

V gene TRBV6-2 or TRBV6-3 combines with J gene TRBJ2-1; no clear D. CDR3 length: 14 residues. The germline CDR1 and CDR2 sequences are MNHEY and SVGEGT. V gave up 7 bases and J gave up 5 bases, with 15 bases separating them. The CDR3 sequence is CASKRDPYNNEQFF. CDR3 nucleotides: TGTGCCAGCAAGCGAGATCCCTACAACAATGAGCAGTTCTTC.

The rearrangement uses TRBV27 and TRBJ1-1; the D gene is possibly TRBD1 (6 bases). CDR3 size: 16 residues. V was shortened by 10 bases and J by 0 bases, with 21 bases between the two germline ends. Germline V lookup: CDR1 MNHEY, CDR2 SMNVEV (reference sequence). CDR3 DNA: TGTGCCACCAAATTTTTGCCGTCAGGGGTGAACACTGAAGCTTTCTTT. This gives the protein CATKFLPSGVNTEAFF.

As concerns this clonotype: A much larger clone differs from this one at a single base, so this may be a read error. The chain is built from TRBV6-6 and TRBJ2-3; no clear D gene. Germline CDR1 is MNHNY and CDR2 is SVGAGI (reference sequence). This CDR3 has 12 residues. CDR3 nucleotides: TGTACCAGCAGTTACCTCACAGATACGCAGTATTTT. Protein product: CTSSYLTDTQYF.